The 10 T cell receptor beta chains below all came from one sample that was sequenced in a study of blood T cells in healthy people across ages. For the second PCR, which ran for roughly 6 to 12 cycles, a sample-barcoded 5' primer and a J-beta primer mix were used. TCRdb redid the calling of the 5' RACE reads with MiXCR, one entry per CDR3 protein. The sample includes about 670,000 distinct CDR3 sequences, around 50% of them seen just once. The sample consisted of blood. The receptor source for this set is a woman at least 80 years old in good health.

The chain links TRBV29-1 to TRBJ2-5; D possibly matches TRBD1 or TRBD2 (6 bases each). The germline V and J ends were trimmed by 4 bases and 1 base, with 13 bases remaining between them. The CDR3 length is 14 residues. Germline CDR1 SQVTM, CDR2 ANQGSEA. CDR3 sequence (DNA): TGCAGCGTTGCTCGCGGGACATTCCAAGAGACCCAGTACTTC. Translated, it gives CSVARGTFQETQYF.

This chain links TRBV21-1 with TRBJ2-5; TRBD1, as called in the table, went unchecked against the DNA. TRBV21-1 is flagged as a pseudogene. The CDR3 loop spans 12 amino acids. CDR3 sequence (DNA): TGTGCCAGCAGCAAGGGGGGGCGGACCCAGTACTTC. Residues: CASSKGGRTQYF.

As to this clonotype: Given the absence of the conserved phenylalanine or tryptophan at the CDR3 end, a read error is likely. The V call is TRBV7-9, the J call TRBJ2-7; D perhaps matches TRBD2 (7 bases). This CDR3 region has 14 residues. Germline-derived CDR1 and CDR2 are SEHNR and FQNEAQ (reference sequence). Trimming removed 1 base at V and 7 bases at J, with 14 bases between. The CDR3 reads CASSLVIRGAEQYL. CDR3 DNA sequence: TGTGCCAGCAGCTTAGTTATTCGGGGGGCTGAGCAGTACCTC.

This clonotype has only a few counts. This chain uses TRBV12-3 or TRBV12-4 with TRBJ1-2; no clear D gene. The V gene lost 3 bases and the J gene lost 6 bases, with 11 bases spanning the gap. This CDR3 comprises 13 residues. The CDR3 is CASSFSAYNGYTF. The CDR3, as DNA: TGTGCCAGCAGTTTCTCGGCGTACAATGGCTACACCTTC.

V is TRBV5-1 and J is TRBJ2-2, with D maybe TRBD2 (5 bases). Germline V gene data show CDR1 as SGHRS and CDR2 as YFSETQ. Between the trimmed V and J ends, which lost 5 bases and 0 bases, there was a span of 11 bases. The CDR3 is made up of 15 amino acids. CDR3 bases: TGCGCCAGCAGGGGTCCGGGGACGAACACCGGGGAGCTGTTTTTT. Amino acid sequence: CASRGPGTNTGELFF.

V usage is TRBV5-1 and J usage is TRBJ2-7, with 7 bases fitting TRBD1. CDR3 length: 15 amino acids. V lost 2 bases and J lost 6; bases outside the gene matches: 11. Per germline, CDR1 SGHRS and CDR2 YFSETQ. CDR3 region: CASSFALGQYCEQYF. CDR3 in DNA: TGCGCCAGCAGCTTCGCCCTGGGACAGTATTGCGAGCAGTACTTC. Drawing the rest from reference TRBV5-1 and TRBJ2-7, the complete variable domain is KAGVTQTPRYLIKTRGQQVTLSCSPISGHRSVSWYQQTPGQGLQFLFEYFSETQRNKGNFPGRFSGRQFSNSRSEMNVSTLELGDSALYLCASSFALGQYCEQYFGPGTRLTVT.

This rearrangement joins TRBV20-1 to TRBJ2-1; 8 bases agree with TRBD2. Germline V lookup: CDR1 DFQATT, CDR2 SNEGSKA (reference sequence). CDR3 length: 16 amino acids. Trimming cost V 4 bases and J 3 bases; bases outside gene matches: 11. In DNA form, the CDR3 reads TGCAGTGCTACCCACCCTACTAGCGGTCACTACAATGAGCAGTTCTTC. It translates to CSATHPTSGHYNEQFF.

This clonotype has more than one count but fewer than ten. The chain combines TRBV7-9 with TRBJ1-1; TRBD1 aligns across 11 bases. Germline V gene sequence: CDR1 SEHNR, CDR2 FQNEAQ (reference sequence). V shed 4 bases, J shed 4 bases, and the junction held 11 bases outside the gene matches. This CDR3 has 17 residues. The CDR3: CASSSLSGTGGFTEAFF. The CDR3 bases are TGTGCCAGCAGCTCCCTTAGCGGGACAGGGGGATTCACTGAAGCTTTCTTT.

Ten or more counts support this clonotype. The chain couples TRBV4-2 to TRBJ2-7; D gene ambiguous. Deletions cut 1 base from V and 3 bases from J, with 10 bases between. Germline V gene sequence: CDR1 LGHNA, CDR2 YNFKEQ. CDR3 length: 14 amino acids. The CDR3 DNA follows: TGTGCCAGCAGCCAAGGACTTGAATTCTACGAGCAGTACTTC. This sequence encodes CASSQGLEFYEQYF.

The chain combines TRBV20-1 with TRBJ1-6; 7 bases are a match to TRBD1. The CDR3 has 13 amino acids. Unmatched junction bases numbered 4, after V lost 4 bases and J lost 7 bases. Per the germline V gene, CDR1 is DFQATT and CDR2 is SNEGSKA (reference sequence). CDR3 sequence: CSANRDSNSPLHF. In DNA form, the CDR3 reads TGCAGTGCTAACCGGGACAGCAATTCACCCCTCCACTTT.